This T cell receptor (beta chain) was documented in a study of identical twins. Study-wide results and limits: It was cross-sectional statistical analysis, not following the same donors, that the conclusions relied on. Twins' surplus sharing was weaker for beta out-of-frame sequences.

This clonotype was observed a handful of times. The antigen remains unidentified. A universal primer site was created by template switching, with the cDNA bearing unique molecular identifiers. TCRdb independently ran MiXCR on the 5' RACE reads; one entry per CDR3 protein. The sample shows around 1.7 million distinct CDR3 sequences, about 32% of them seen only once. The J segment lost 3 bases and the V segment lost 3 bases, leaving 6 bases of the junction unmatched. Germline CDR1 is SGHRS and CDR2 is YFSETQ. There are 15 residues in the CDR3. The source of this sequence is a newborn girl in good health. Specimen: cord blood. The chain has TRBV5-1 and TRBJ2-7, with 10 bases lining up with TRBD1. CDR3 protein: CASSYGTGVSYEQYF. CDR3 nucleotides: TGCGCCAGCAGCTACGGGACAGGGGTCAGCTACGAGCAGTACTTC.